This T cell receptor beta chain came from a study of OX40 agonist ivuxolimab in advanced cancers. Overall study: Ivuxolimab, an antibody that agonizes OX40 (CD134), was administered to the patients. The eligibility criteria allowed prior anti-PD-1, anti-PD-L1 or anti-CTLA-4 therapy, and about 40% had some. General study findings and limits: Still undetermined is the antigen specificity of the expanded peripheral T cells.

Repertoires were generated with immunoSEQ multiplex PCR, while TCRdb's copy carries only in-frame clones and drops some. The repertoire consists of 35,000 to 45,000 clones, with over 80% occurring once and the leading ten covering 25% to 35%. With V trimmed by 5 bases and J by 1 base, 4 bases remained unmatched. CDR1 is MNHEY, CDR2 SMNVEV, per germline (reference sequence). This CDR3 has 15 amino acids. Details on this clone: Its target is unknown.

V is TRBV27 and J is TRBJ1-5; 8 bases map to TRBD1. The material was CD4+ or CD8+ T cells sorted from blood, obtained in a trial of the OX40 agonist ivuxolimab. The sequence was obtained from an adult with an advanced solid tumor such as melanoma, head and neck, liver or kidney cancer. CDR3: CASSPRDRSNQPQHF. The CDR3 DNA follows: TGTGCCAGCAGTCCCCGGGACAGGAGCAATCAGCCCCAGCATTTT.